Presented here are 15 T cell receptor beta chains from one specimen sequenced in a study of response to subunit inactivated influenza vaccine. TCRdb reprocessed the RT-PCR reads via MiXCR and lists one record per CDR3 protein. Of about 540,000 distinct CDR3 sequences in the sample, 20% to 25% were seen once. This sample also belongs to another study, concerning T cells expressing NK-cell markers. In that study: Template switching by 5'RACE with UMIs generated the TCR beta cDNA.

The source was CD4+ T cells sorted from PBMCs, collected about 11 days after vaccination. These receptors were taken from a man aged 45-60 years who received an inactivated influenza vaccine.

The chain couples TRBV2 to TRBJ2-5, with 7 bases identical to TRBD1. Germline assignment: CDR1 SNHLY and CDR2 FYNNEI. V shed 4 bases, J shed 5 bases, and the junction held 7 bases outside the gene matches. The CDR3 has 14 amino acids. The CDR3 DNA is TGTGCCAGCAGTGTCCTCGACAGGGATGAGACCCAGTACTTC. It translates to CASSVLDRDETQYF.

The CDR3 region has the DNA TGCGCCAGCAGCTGGGGACAGGGGATTATCACTGGGGCCAACGTCCTGACTTTC. The encoded protein is CASSWGQGIITGANVLTF. The chain couples TRBV5-1 to TRBJ2-6; TRBD1 matches 10 bases. Germline V gene data show CDR1 as SGHRS and CDR2 as YFSETQ. V shed 3 bases and J 2 bases; nucleotides not matched to a gene: 8. The CDR3 runs to 18 residues.

The rearrangement uses TRBV13 and TRBJ2-2; no reliable D call. Trimming took off 4 bases at V and 3 bases at J, with 9 bases between the two ends. There are 14 residues in the CDR3. CDR1 is PRHDT and CDR2 is FYEKMQ in the germline V gene (reference sequence). The CDR3 here is CASSYNIDTGELFF. The CDR3, as DNA: TGTGCCAGCAGCTATAATATAGACACCGGGGAGCTGTTTTTT.

The rearrangement uses TRBV10-3 and TRBJ2-1; D is perhaps TRBD1 (5 bases). Germline loops: CDR1 ENHRY, CDR2 SYGVKD. This CDR3 has 13 amino acids. Trimming left V 4 bases short and J 9 bases short, with 13 bases between. The CDR3 region is CAISGQTDGEQFF. CDR3 coding DNA: TGTGCCATCAGTGGCCAGACAGACGGTGAGCAGTTCTTC.

The chain recombines TRBV20-1 with TRBJ1-5; the D gene is possibly TRBD1 (5 bases). This CDR3 region has 16 residues. V was clipped by 4 bases and J by 2 bases, with 18 bases between them. From germline, CDR1 is DFQATT and CDR2 SNEGSKA (reference sequence). The DNA for the CDR3 is TGCAGTGCTACCGAAACTCAGGGACTTCGCAATCAGCCCCAGCATTTT. Encoded protein: CSATETQGLRNQPQHF.

There are many counts of this clonotype. The junction departs from germline at one end; a sequencing error may be responsible. The chain joins TRBV12-3 or TRBV12-4 to TRBJ1-5; 7 nucleotides line up with TRBD1. The CDR3 is 13 residues long. In DNA form, the CDR3 reads TGCGCCAGCAGCTCGGGACAGAATCAGCCCCAGCATTTT. It yields the protein CASSSGQNQPQHF.

The CDR3 nucleotides are TGTGCCAGCAGCCCGGACAGGATCAACTATGGCTACACCTTC. Residues: CASSPDRINYGYTF. The V gene is TRBV7-9, the J gene TRBJ1-2, with 7 bases matching TRBD1. Unmatched junction bases numbered 5, after V lost 5 bases and J lost 2 bases. The CDR3 is made up of 14 amino acids. Germline-derived CDR1 and CDR2 are SEHNR and FQNEAQ (reference sequence).

The chain is built from TRBV4-2 and TRBJ2-2; 8 positions match TRBD2. The CDR3 covers 15 residues. Germline values: CDR1 LGHNA, CDR2 YNFKEQ. Trimming took 6 bases from V and 5 from J; bases not matched to a gene: 8. CDR3 protein: CASSSGLVGTGELFF. The CDR3 coding sequence is TGTGCCAGCAGTTCGGGACTAGTAGGGACCGGGGAGCTGTTTTTT.

The genes are TRBV7-2 and TRBJ1-4, with a possible D match to TRBD1 (6 bases). With 6 bases removed from V and 7 bases from J, the gap between germline ends came to 12 bases. Germline V CDR1 and CDR2: SGHTA, FQGNSA. CDR3 length: 13 amino acids. The CDR3 protein is CASSTGGGEKLFF. CDR3 DNA sequence: TGTGCCAGCAGTACGGGAGGGGGTGAAAAACTGTTTTTT.

The CDR3 region has the DNA TGTGCCAGCAGCCAAGTAGAATGGCGGACTAGCGCTGACGAGCAGTACTTC. It translates to CASSQVEWRTSADEQYF. The chain combines TRBV3-1 with TRBJ2-7; 9 bases match TRBD2. CDR1 and CDR2 (germline): LGHDT, YNNKEL (reference sequence). CDR3 size: 17 residues. With 1 base clipped from V and 5 bases from J, the junction kept 12 bases outside the gene matches.

This clonotype was seen a handful of times. This chain connects TRBV9 to TRBJ2-1; a weak D match, TRBD2 (6 bases). V was trimmed by 3 bases and J by 0 bases, leaving 13 bases between them. Germline V gene lookup returns CDR1 SGDLS and CDR2 YYNGEE. The CDR3 is made up of 16 amino acids. The chain's CDR3 is CASSAQFGGSYNEQFF. CDR3 DNA: TGTGCCAGCAGCGCCCAATTCGGGGGCTCCTACAATGAGCAGTTCTTC.

The chain recombines TRBV5-1 with TRBJ2-2; TRBD2 agrees at 14 bases. The CDR3 runs to 18 residues. V trimming: 5 bases; J trimming: 5 bases; junction bases outside the gene matches: 11. Germline V CDR1 and CDR2: SGHRS, YFSETQ. The CDR3 DNA is TGCGCCAGCAGATACGGACTAGCGGGAGGCCCGGGGACCGGGGAGCTGTTTTTT. Translation: CASRYGLAGGPGTGELFF.

The chain uses TRBV6-1 and TRBJ2-1, with TRBD1 identical over 7 bases. CDR3 length: 16 residues. CDR1 and CDR2 (germline): MNHNS, SASEGT. J gave up 0 bases and V 5 bases, and 7 bases lay outside the gene matches. The CDR3 spells CASSLQGVNSYNEQFF. CDR3 nucleotides: TGTGCCAGCAGTCTGCAGGGGGTAAACTCCTACAATGAGCAGTTCTTC.

This sequence joins TRBV25-1 and TRBJ2-7; D is tentatively TRBD1 or TRBD2 (5 bases each). Trimming shortened V by 3 bases and J by 1 base, and 13 bases separated the two germline ends. CDR1 and CDR2 from the germline V gene are MGHDK and SYGVNS. The CDR3 totals 15 residues. This chain's CDR3 is CASSDPGTSSYEQYF. CDR3 sequence (DNA): TGTGCCAGCAGTGATCCCGGGACCTCGTCCTACGAGCAGTACTTC.

The V gene is TRBV12-3 or TRBV12-4, the J gene TRBJ2-3; D might be TRBD2 (6 bases). Deletions cut 4 bases from V and 1 base from J, with 12 bases between. This CDR3 is 15 amino acids long. As DNA, the CDR3 is TGTGCCAGCAGTTCCTTTGGCGGGGGCACAGATACGCAGTATTTT. Its translation is CASSSFGGGTDTQYF.